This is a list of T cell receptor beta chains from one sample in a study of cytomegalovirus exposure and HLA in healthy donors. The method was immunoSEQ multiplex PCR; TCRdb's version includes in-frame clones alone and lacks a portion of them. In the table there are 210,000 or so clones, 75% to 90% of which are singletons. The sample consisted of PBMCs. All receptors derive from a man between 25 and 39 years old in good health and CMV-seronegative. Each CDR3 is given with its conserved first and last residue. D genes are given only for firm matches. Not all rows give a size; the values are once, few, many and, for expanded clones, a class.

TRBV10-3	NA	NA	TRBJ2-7	CAISESGSRSSYEQYF	TGTGCCATCAGTGAGTCGGGGAGCAGGAGCTCCTACGAGCAGTACTTC
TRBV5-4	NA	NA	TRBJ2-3	CASSSSLGFSPLDTQYF	TGTGCCAGCAGCTCCTCTCTCGGGTTCTCGCCCTTGGATACGCAGTATTTT
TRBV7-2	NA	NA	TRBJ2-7	CASSLTRSSYEQYF	TGTGCCAGCAGCTTAACGCGGAGCTCCTACGAGCAGTACTTC
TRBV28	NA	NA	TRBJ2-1	CASDGVTSTLPKQFF	TGTGCCAGCGATGGAGTCACCTCCACATTACCGAAGCAGTTCTTC
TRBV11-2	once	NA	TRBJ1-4	CASSLDSGNEKLFF	TGTGCCAGCAGTTTAGACTCCGGTAATGAAAAACTGTTTTTT
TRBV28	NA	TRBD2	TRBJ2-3	CASQPTVGGSRGVDTQYF	TGTGCCAGTCAGCCTACTGTAGGCGGGAGTAGGGGAGTAGATACGCAGTATTTT
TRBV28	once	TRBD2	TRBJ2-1	CASSSRTSGSLYNEQFF	TGTGCCAGCAGTTCTCGGACTAGCGGGAGTCTATACAATGAGCAGTTCTTC
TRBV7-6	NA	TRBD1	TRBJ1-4	CASSLYPVLDRVPTGTNEKLFF	TGTGCCAGCAGCTTATATCCTGTCTTGGACAGGGTCCCAACTGGAACTAATGAAAAACTGTTTTTT
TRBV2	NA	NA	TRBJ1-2	CASSGRVLDGYTF	TGTGCCAGCAGTGGAAGAGTGCTAGATGGCTACACCTTC
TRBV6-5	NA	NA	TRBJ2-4	CASSVPGQPPRQYF	TGTGCCAGCAGCGTTCCCGGACAGCCTCCGAGACAGTACTTC
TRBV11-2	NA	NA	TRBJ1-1	CASSRGWGNTEAFF	TGTGCCAGCAGCCGGGGGTGGGGGAACACTGAAGCTTTCTTT
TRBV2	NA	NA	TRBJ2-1	CASSEEGGHEQFF	TGTGCCAGCAGTGAAGAGGGGGGGCATGAGCAGTTCTTC
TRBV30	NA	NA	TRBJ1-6	CAWSGNYNSPLHF	TGTGCCTGGAGTGGTAACTATAATTCACCCCTCCACTTT
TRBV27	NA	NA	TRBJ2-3	CASRSYSSTDTQYF	TGTGCCAGCAGATCGTATTCTAGCACAGATACGCAGTATTTT
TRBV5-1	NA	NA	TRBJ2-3	CASSPRTDTQYF	TGCGCCAGCAGCCCGCGAACAGATACGCAGTATTTT
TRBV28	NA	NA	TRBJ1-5	CASSLRTVYQPQHF	TGTGCCAGCAGTTTAAGAACTGTATATCAGCCCCAGCATTTT
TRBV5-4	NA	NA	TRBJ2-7	CASSLRVAGYEQYF	TGTGCCAGCAGCTTGAGGGTGGCGGGCTACGAGCAGTACTTC
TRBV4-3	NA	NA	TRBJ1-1	CASSQETNIYTEAFF	TGCGCCAGCAGCCAAGAAACGAACATTTACACTGAAGCTTTCTTT
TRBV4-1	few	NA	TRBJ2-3	CASSQVPPSDLADTQYF	TGCGCCAGCAGCCAAGTTCCCCCTAGCGATTTGGCAGATACGCAGTATTTT
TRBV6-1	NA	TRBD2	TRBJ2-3	CASSEQGTSSYF	TGTGCCAGCAGTGAACAGGGGACTAGTTCTTATTTT
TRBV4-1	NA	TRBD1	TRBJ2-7	CASSQVQGADEQYF	TGCGCCAGCAGCCAAGTCCAGGGGGCGGACGAGCAGTACTTC
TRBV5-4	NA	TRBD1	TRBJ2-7	CASSLSGTGGLYEQYF	TGTGCCAGCAGCTTGAGTGGGACAGGGGGCCTCTACGAGCAGTACTTC
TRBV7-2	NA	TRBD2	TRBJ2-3	CASSFLPAAGRADTQYF	TGTGCCAGCAGCTTTCTCCCCGCCGCGGGGAGGGCAGATACGCAGTATTTT
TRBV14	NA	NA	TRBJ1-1	CASSQEWGRVNTEAFF	TGTGCCAGCAGCCAAGAATGGGGCCGGGTGAACACTGAAGCTTTCTTT
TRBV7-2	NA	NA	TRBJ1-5	CASSLATNQPQHF	TGTGCCAGCAGCTTAGCTACAAATCAGCCCCAGCATTTT
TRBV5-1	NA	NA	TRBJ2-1	CASSPRTVYNEQFF	TGCGCCAGCAGTCCGCGGACAGTGTACAATGAGCAGTTCTTC
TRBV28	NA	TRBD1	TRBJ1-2	CASSQTGTGFRNYGYTF	TGTGCCAGCAGTCAAACCGGGACAGGGTTTCGGAACTATGGCTACACCTTC
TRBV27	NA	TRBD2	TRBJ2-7	CASKAGGHITYEQYF	TGTGCCAGCAAAGCGGGAGGGCATATCACCTACGAGCAGTACTTC
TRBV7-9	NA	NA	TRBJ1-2	CASSLAGTEAYGYTF	TGTGCCAGCAGCTTAGCTGGAACGGAGGCCTATGGCTACACCTTC
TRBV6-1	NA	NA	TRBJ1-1	CASSEQNTEAFF	TGTGCCAGCAGTGAACAGAACACTGAAGCTTTCTTT
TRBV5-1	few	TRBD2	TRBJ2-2	CASSFGGSGELFF	TGCGCCAGCAGCTTCGGGGGGTCCGGGGAGCTGTTTTTT
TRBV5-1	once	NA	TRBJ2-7	CASSLAWAGWSYEQYF	TGCGCCAGCAGCTTGGCCTGGGCAGGGTGGTCCTACGAGCAGTACTTC
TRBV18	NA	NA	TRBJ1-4	CASSPPGVHNKLFF	TGTGCCAGCTCACCACCTGGAGTCCACAACAAACTGTTTTTT
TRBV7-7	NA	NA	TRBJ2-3	CASSLDFAGGTDTQYF	TGTGCTAGCAGCTTAGATTTCGCTGGAGGCACAGATACGCAGTATTTT
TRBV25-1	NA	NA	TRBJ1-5	CASSRGNQPQHF	TGTGCCAGCAGTAGAGGGAATCAGCCCCAGCATTTT